A selection of T cell receptor beta chains follows, all from one sample in a study of blood T cell repertoires in COVID-19. Produced via immunoSEQ multiplex PCR; TCRdb's table is partial and in-frame only. Of about 200,000 clones listed, under 90% are singletons. The sample was PBMCs or T cells enriched from blood (not recorded which). These receptors all stem from a woman in her forties or fifties with acute COVID-19. Each CDR3 is given with its conserved first and last residue. The D gene is left open where the match is weak. Only some rows state a clone size, as once, few, many or a class for expanded clones.

clone size	D gene	V gene	J gene	CDR3 length	CDR3 protein	CDR3 DNA
NA	TRBD1	TRBV9	TRBJ1-1	15	CASSVGGGQSTEAFF	TGTGCCAGCAGCGTAGGAGGGGGCCAGAGCACTGAAGCTTTCTTT
NA	TRBD2	TRBV9	TRBJ2-5	18	CASSGSGLAGGPSETQYF	TGTGCCAGCAGCGGTTCGGGGCTAGCGGGAGGGCCCAGTGAGACCCAGTACTTC
NA	NA	TRBV27	TRBJ2-7	15	CASSFRSRPGYEQYF	TGTGCCAGCAGTTTTCGCAGTCGTCCAGGGTACGAGCAGTACTTC
NA	NA	TRBV9	TRBJ2-1	16	CASSVVHAGGGNEQFF	TGTGCCAGCAGCGTAGTTCACGCTGGTGGCGGAAATGAGCAGTTCTTC
NA	TRBD1	TRBV5-8	TRBJ1-2	14	CASSSGQGAYGYTF	TGTGCCAGCAGCTCCGGACAGGGGGCTTATGGCTACACCTTC
few	NA	TRBV7-2	TRBJ2-2	16	CASSPHGGANTGELFF	TGTGCCAGCAGCCCCCATGGGGGCGCAAACACCGGGGAGCTGTTTTTT
few	TRBD1	TRBV10-3	TRBJ2-5	14	CAISGTGRQETQYF	TGTGCCATCAGCGGGACAGGGCGCCAAGAGACCCAGTACTTC
NA	TRBD1	TRBV12-5	TRBJ1-3	15	CASGLGQGSGNTIYF	TGTGCTAGTGGTTTGGGACAGGGTTCTGGAAACACCATATATTTT
NA	NA	TRBV19	TRBJ2-5	15	CASSIQARVGETQYF	TGTGCCAGTAGTATTCAGGCGCGGGTGGGAGAGACCCAGTACTTC
NA	NA	TRBV27	TRBJ2-1	17	CASSLGIGAARLNEQFF	TGTGCCAGCAGTTTAGGTATAGGGGCGGCTCGTCTCAATGAGCAGTTCTTC
NA	NA	TRBV20-1	TRBJ1-6	14	CSASKSSYNSPLHF	TGCAGTGCTAGTAAGAGCTCCTATAATTCACCCCTCCACTTT
NA	TRBD1	TRBV28	TRBJ2-5	15	CASFPGQGGQETQYF	TGTGCCAGCTTTCCGGGACAGGGGGGCCAAGAGACCCAGTACTTC
NA	NA	TRBV28	TRBJ2-7	18	CASSFSGDWGRGTYEQYF	TGTGCCAGCAGTTTCTCCGGGGACTGGGGGAGAGGGACCTACGAGCAGTACTTC
few	NA	TRBV21-1	TRBJ2-7	14	CASSKPGRGYEQYF	TGTGCCAGCAGCAAACCGGGGCGGGGCTACGAGCAGTACTTC
NA	NA	TRBV7-8	TRBJ1-5	15	CASSRGDTSNQPQHF	TGTGCCAGCAGCCGAGGGGACACTAGCAATCAGCCCCAGCATTTT
once	NA	TRBV7-8	TRBJ1-1	15	CASSLISTANTEAFF	TGTGCCAGCAGCTTAATAAGTACAGCGAACACTGAAGCTTTCTTT
NA	TRBD1	TRBV11-2	TRBJ1-4	16	CASSLGLQGLSEKLFF	TGTGCCAGCAGCTTAGGCCTACAGGGGCTTAGTGAAAAACTGTTTTTT